The 31 T cell receptor beta chains below come from one sample, sequenced in a study of sequential checkpoint blockade in melanoma. Repertoires were generated with immunoSEQ multiplex PCR, while TCRdb's copy carries only in-frame clones and drops some. The table includes under 7,000 clones, about 25% detected once. Indicated treatment: randomized to nivolumab then ipilimumab (arm A) or the reverse (arm B). The material sequenced was tumor tissue (inferred from file names), taken from a patient given nivolumab and ipilimumab in sequence. Receptors originate from a human donor with melanoma.

The chain employs TRBV18 and TRBJ2-4, with D perhaps TRBD1 or TRBD2 (5 bases each). Germline lookup yields CDR1 KGHSH and CDR2 LQKENI. Trimming took 0 bases from V and 0 from J, leaving 9 bases between them. The CDR3 sequence is 16 residues long. CDR3 nucleotide sequence: TGTGCCAGCTCACCACCGGGGGAGCTAGCCAAAAACATTCAGTACTTC. Translated, it gives CASSPPGELAKNIQYF.

In its sample, this clone is large. The rearrangement joins TRBV11-3 to TRBJ2-1; 7 bases are shared with TRBD2. Looked up from germline, CDR1 is SGHNT and CDR2 is YENEEA. Trimming at V came to 5 bases and at J to 2 bases, leaving 6 bases not matched to a gene. CDR3 length: 15 residues. This chain's CDR3 is CASSPGTTTYNEQFF. As DNA, the CDR3 is TGTGCCAGCAGCCCCGGGACTACCACCTACAATGAGCAGTTCTTC.

The chain is built from TRBV5-1 and TRBJ2-1, with D maybe TRBD2 (5 bases). V shed 0 bases and J shed 5 bases, with 9 bases lying between them. The CDR3 has 14 amino acids. CDR1 and CDR2 (germline): SGHRS, YFSETQ. This chain's CDR3 is CASSLGSGNNEQFF. The CDR3 nucleotides read TGCGCCAGCAGCTTGGGCTCGGGAAACAATGAGCAGTTCTTC.

CDR3 bases: TGTGCCAGCAGTGAAGCCGAGCTCTATGGCTACACCTTC. The encoded protein is CASSEAELYGYTF. This chain connects TRBV6-1 to TRBJ1-2, with no clear D. Trimming shortened V by 0 bases and J by 4 bases, and 6 bases separated the two germline ends. Germline values: CDR1 MNHNS, CDR2 SASEGT. The CDR3 sequence is 13 residues long.

In DNA form, the CDR3 reads TGTGCCAGCAGTGACAGGGGGTCCTATGGCTACACCTTC. Its translation: CASSDRGSYGYTF. This chain connects TRBV14 to TRBJ1-2, with TRBD1 matching over 9 bases. This CDR3 spans 13 amino acids. Germline assignment: CDR1 SGHDN and CDR2 FVKESK. The V and J ends lost 6 bases and 4 bases, in that order; junction bases with no gene match: 3.

There are many counts of this clone. This chain connects TRBV7-4 to TRBJ2-5; perhaps TRBD2 as D (5 bases). The CDR3 spans 19 residues. V lost 4 bases and J 2 bases, leaving 26 bases between the germline ends. CDR1 is SGHVT, CDR2 SQSDAQ, per germline. The CDR3 reads CASSSPAVRGKTIQETQYF. CDR3 DNA: TGTGCCAGCAGCTCGCCCGCAGTCCGGGGAAAGACTATACAAGAGACCCAGTACTTC.

This clone qualifies as large. V usage is TRBV6-8 and J usage is TRBJ1-1; 10 nucleotides agree with TRBD1. The CDR3 loop spans 13 amino acids. V gave up 4 bases and J gave up 9 bases; unmatched junction bases: 5. Germline-derived CDR1 and CDR2 are MNHGY and SAAAGT. The CDR3 protein is CASSSGDRGKAFF. CDR3 coding DNA: TGTGCCAGCAGTTCAGGGGACAGGGGTAAAGCTTTCTTT.

In this sample, this clone turned up a few times. This sequence joins TRBV9 and TRBJ2-3; the D gene could be TRBD1 or TRBD2 (6 bases each). V lost 5 bases, J lost 1 base, and 23 bases lay in between. Germline CDR1 reads SGDLS; CDR2 reads YYNGEE. The CDR3 extends over 18 amino acids. The CDR3, as DNA: TGTGCCAGCAGTGCCCAACTACCCCGGGGGCGCGGCACAGATACGCAGTATTTT. Translation: CASSAQLPRGRGTDTQYF.

This clone was seen at least ten times. This rearrangement joins TRBV9 to TRBJ1-1; D is unclear. The V gene lost 4 bases and the J gene lost 2 bases, with 12 bases spanning the gap. CDR3 length: 14 residues. CDR1 is SGDLS, CDR2 YYNGEE, per germline. The CDR3 is CASSSLWSNTEAFF. The CDR3 nucleotides read TGTGCCAGCAGCTCCCTATGGAGTAACACTGAAGCTTTCTTT.

V and J are TRBV29-1 and TRBJ1-2; D not resolved. CDR3 length: 13 amino acids. Trimming took off 6 bases at V and 4 bases at J, with 15 bases between the two ends. The V gene's germline CDR1 is SQVTM and CDR2 ANQGSEA. This CDR3 is CSVVSGSVYGYTF. The CDR3 nucleotides are TGCAGCGTGGTCTCCGGGAGCGTCTATGGCTACACCTTC.

The chain carries TRBV5-1 and TRBJ2-1; TRBD1 matches 9 bases. The CDR3 covers 14 residues. Trimming removed 4 bases from V and 7 bases from J; junction bases left unmatched: 6. Germline V gene sequence: CDR1 SGHRS, CDR2 YFSETQ. The CDR3 protein is CASSPGTGWNEQFF. In DNA, the CDR3 is TGCGCCAGCAGCCCCGGGACAGGGTGGAATGAGCAGTTCTTC.

The sample holds many counts of this clone. The V and J genes are TRBV11-3 and TRBJ1-2; D gene ambiguous. The germline gives CDR1 SGHNT, CDR2 YENEEA. This CDR3 has 16 residues. V lost 5 bases to trimming and J lost 4 bases, with 20 bases between them. Written as DNA, the CDR3 is TGTGCCAGCAGCCCCAGGCTGGAGGGATCGGCCTATGGCTACACCTTC. Its protein product is CASSPRLEGSAYGYTF.

This clone has only a few counts. This rearrangement joins TRBV6-8 to TRBJ1-1; the D is unclear. The CDR3 is 13 amino acids. Trimming stripped 0 bases from V and 11 bases from J, with 13 bases between. Germline V gives CDR1 MNHGY, CDR2 SAAAGT. For the CDR3, the DNA is TGTGCCAGCAGTTACTCGACGGCCAGCACGGCTTTCTTT. It codes for CASSYSTASTAFF.

This chain connects TRBV12-5 to TRBJ2-1; 9 bases match TRBD2. This CDR3 has 14 residues. Germline CDR1 LGHNT, CDR2 FRNRAP. DNA of the CDR3: TGTGCCAGCACCGCGGGGGGGCCACACAATGAGCAGTTCTTC. It is translated as CASTAGGPHNEQFF.

In its sample, this clone was seen a few times. The chain uses TRBV11-3 and TRBJ1-1; TRBD1 matches 8 bases. The ends lost 0 bases at V and 5 bases at J; junction bases unmatched: 5. Per germline, CDR1 SGHNT and CDR2 YENEEA. The CDR3 has 15 amino acids. The CDR3 nucleotides read TGTGCCAGCAGCTTAGAGGGCAGGGGGCATACTGAAGCTTTCTTT. This encodes CASSLEGRGHTEAFF.

The J gene is TRBJ2-5, the V gene TRBV7-4; possible D gene TRBD1, 5 bases. This CDR3 comprises 13 residues. Germline CDR1 and CDR2: SGHVT and SQSDAQ. Trimming left V 1 base short and J 4 bases short, with 7 bases between. The CDR3 loop reads CASSLGGPETQYF. CDR3 nucleotide sequence: TGTGCCAGCAGCTTAGGGGGCCCAGAGACCCAGTACTTC.

This clone was detected a few times. The V call is TRBV7-4, the J call TRBJ2-4; D possibly corresponds to TRBD2 (6 bases). The CDR3 spans 13 residues. V was cut by 4 bases and J by 7 bases, with 11 bases left in between. CDR1 and CDR2 from the germline V gene are SGHVT and SQSDAQ. CDR3 sequence: CASSSILANIQYF. The CDR3 DNA reads TGTGCCAGCAGCTCGATCCTAGCGAACATTCAGTACTTC.

In its sample, this clone ranks as medium-sized (0.01 to 0.1%). In the same sample, other DNA sequences code for this CDR3. This rearrangement joins TRBV6-8 to TRBJ1-1, with D possibly TRBD1 on 5 matching bases. The germline V gene encodes CDR1 MNHGY and CDR2 SAAAGT. Trimming cost V 0 bases and J 1 base, with 9 bases left between them. This CDR3 contains 15 residues. CDR3 DNA sequence: TGTGCCAGCAGTTACTCGGGGGTGGGGAACACTGAAGCTTTCTTT. The encoded protein is CASSYSGVGNTEAFF.

The chain uses TRBV28 and TRBJ1-2; D gene unclear. This CDR3 is built from 12 residues. Germline values: CDR1 MDHEN, CDR2 SYDVKM. V was pared by 1 base and J by 7 bases, with 7 bases between. CDR3 sequence reads: CASSLSFGGYTF. CDR3 in DNA: TGTGCCAGCAGTTTATCGTTTGGTGGCTACACCTTC.

CDR3 bases: TGTGCCAGCAGCCTCCAGGTGGGCCAACCTCTCTACGAGCAGTACTTC. The encoded protein is CASSLQVGQPLYEQYF. This chain connects TRBV14 to TRBJ2-7; D is uncertain. Germline-derived CDR1 and CDR2 are SGHDN and FVKESK. V lost 4 bases and J 3 bases, leaving 19 bases between the germline ends. The CDR3 is made up of 16 amino acids.

This clone has more than one count but fewer than ten. This rearrangement joins TRBV9 to TRBJ1-1; weak D call: TRBD1 (5 bases). The CDR3 has 14 residues. Looked up from germline, CDR1 is SGDLS and CDR2 is YYNGEE. The germline V and J ends were trimmed by 4 bases and 2 bases, with 12 bases remaining between them. CDR3 sequence (DNA): TGTGCCAGCAGCCGGCAGGGACCTAACACTGAAGCTTTCTTT. Protein sequence: CASSRQGPNTEAFF.

This clone was picked up many times. This chain connects TRBV11-3 to TRBJ1-1, with D maybe TRBD1 (6 bases). Trimming removed 2 bases at V and 1 base at J, with 8 bases between. There are 14 residues in the CDR3. The germline V gene encodes CDR1 SGHNT and CDR2 YENEEA. The CDR3 nucleotides read TGTGCCAGCAGCTTACCGGGACAGAACACTGAAGCTTTCTTT. Translating it yields CASSLPGQNTEAFF.

The V gene is TRBV6-8, the J gene TRBJ1-5, with D tentatively TRBD1 (6 bases). The CDR3 totals 14 residues. V was cut by 10 bases and J by 0 bases, with 13 bases left in between. Germline CDR1 and CDR2: MNHGY and SAAAGT. The DNA of the CDR3 is TGTGCCATCAGCGTACAGGGTAGCAATCAGCCCCAGCATTTT. Its translation: CAISVQGSNQPQHF.

The count of this clone is one. The rearrangement uses TRBV12-5 and TRBJ2-1, with D perhaps TRBD1 (6 bases). CDR3 length: 13 amino acids. Germline-derived CDR1 and CDR2 are LGHNT and FRNRAP. V shed 5 bases and J shed 9 bases, with 14 bases lying between them. Here the CDR3 reads CASGIEFRGEQFF. For the CDR3, the DNA is TGTGCTAGTGGTATAGAATTCAGGGGTGAGCAGTTCTTC.

This clone was observed a few times. The chain combines TRBV11-3 with TRBJ2-2; D perhaps matches TRBD1 (7 bases). The germline CDR1 and CDR2 sequences are SGHNT and YENEEA. The CDR3 is made up of 16 amino acids. V lost 4 bases, J lost 4 bases, and 16 bases lay in between. The CDR3 sequence: CASSSQGGRSTGELFF. DNA of the CDR3: TGTGCCAGCAGCTCCCAGGGGGGCAGGTCCACCGGGGAGCTGTTTTTT.

The rearrangement uses TRBV18 and TRBJ2-7; 13 bases are shared with TRBD2. CDR1 is KGHSH and CDR2 is LQKENI in the germline V gene. CDR3 length: 16 residues. The V gene end was trimmed by 6 bases and the J gene end by 2 bases; junction bases not matched to a gene: 7. CDR3 region: CASSPAGLAGAYEQYF. As DNA, the CDR3 is TGTGCCAGCTCCCCCGCCGGACTAGCGGGAGCCTACGAGCAGTACTTC. Variable domain in full (rest from reference TRBV18 and TRBJ2-7): NAGVMQNPRHLVRRRGQEARLRCSPMKGHSHVYWYRQLPEEGLKFMVYLQKENIIDESGMPKERFSAEFPKEGPSILRIQQVVRGDSAAYFCASSPAGLAGAYEQYFGPGTRLTVT.

In regard to this clone: The junction departs from germline at one end; a sequencing error may be responsible. This sequence joins TRBV7-6 and TRBJ1-5; the D is unclear. CDR1 is SGHVS and CDR2 is FNYEAQ in the germline V gene. The CDR3 runs 18 residues. Here the CDR3 DNA reads TGTGCTAGCAGCTTAGCGGTACGGAGATACCGTAGCAATCAGCCCCAGCATTTT. It encodes CASSLAVRRYRSNQPQHF.

This chain connects TRBV18 to TRBJ1-1, with 7 bases that match TRBD1. The length of the CDR3 is 17 residues. V lost 7 bases and J lost 6; bases outside the gene matches: 20. Germline CDR1 KGHSH, CDR2 LQKENI. This CDR3 reads CASFHDRALTPSAEAFF. CDR3 DNA: TGTGCCAGCTTCCACGACAGGGCCCTTACCCCCTCGGCTGAAGCTTTCTTT.

The chain joins TRBV6-7 to TRBJ2-5; possibly TRBD2 for D (5 bases). TRBV6-7 is an ORF, with its function uncertain. There are 18 residues in the CDR3. With 11 bases removed from V and 4 bases from J, the gap between germline ends came to 32 bases. The CDR3 coding sequence is TGTGCCTTCTCTCTTCAGGTAGCGAGACATACTTCGGGAGAGACCCAGTACTTC. Its translation is CAFSLQVARHTSGETQYF.

This clone is categorized as large. The chain joins TRBV5-1 to TRBJ2-1; tentative D call: TRBD1 (6 bases). Germline V lookup: CDR1 SGHRS, CDR2 YFSETQ. This CDR3 spans 15 amino acids. V was pared by 4 bases and J by 3 bases, with 14 bases between. CDR3 nucleotide sequence: TGCGCCAGCAGCCCAACCGGGACAAACTACAATGAGCAGTTCTTC. This encodes CASSPTGTNYNEQFF.

By sample fraction, this clone is medium-sized. The chain uses TRBV6-8 and TRBJ2-2; 16 positions match TRBD2. This CDR3 is 17 amino acids long. V gave up 7 bases and J gave up 4 bases; unmatched junction bases: 6. The germline CDR1 and CDR2 sequences are MNHGY and SAAAGT. The CDR3 protein is CASTGTSGREGTGELFF. DNA for the CDR3: TGTGCCAGCACCGGGACTAGCGGGAGGGAGGGCACCGGGGAGCTGTTTTTT.